The 21 T cell receptor beta chains presented below share a single source sample, sequenced in a study of T cell repertoires in cytomegalovirus infection. Each CDR3 protein gets one entry after TCRdb re-called the reads with MiXCR. The table records 370,000 or so distinct CDR3 sequences, roughly 34% of them present only once. Their specific antigens are unknown. The starting material was cultured PBMCs, obtained from culture after CMV antigen stimulation. These receptors were obtained from a human donor in good health (CMV status not recorded). Some clones in this sample may be carry-over from other donors' samples.

The chain uses TRBV4-3 and TRBJ2-5; 9 bases are shared with TRBD2. This CDR3 has 15 amino acids. Germline CDR1 LGHNA, CDR2 YSLEER. The trim removed 0 bases at V and 5 bases at J, leaving 4 bases unmatched. CDR3 residues: CASSQEGSGSETQYF. The CDR3 region has the DNA TGCGCCAGCAGCCAAGAGGGTAGCGGGAGCGAGACCCAGTACTTC.

The gene calls are TRBV14 and TRBJ2-1; perhaps TRBD2 as D (5 bases). The CDR3 extends over 14 amino acids. The V and J ends lost 3 bases and 3 bases respectively, with 9 bases between them. In germline, CDR1 is SGHDN, CDR2 FVKESK. CDR3 sequence: CASSHRGDYNEQFF. CDR3 in DNA: TGTGCCAGCAGCCACCGGGGTGACTACAATGAGCAGTTCTTC.

The gene calls are TRBV7-9 and TRBJ1-6; D is unclear. CDR3 length: 12 amino acids. CDR1 is SEHNR, CDR2 FQNEAQ, per germline (reference sequence). The V end was cut by 5 bases, the J end by 7 bases, with 6 bases between. The CDR3 nucleotides are TGTGCCAGCAGCCAGGAGAATTCACCCCTCCACTTT. Residues: CASSQENSPLHF.

This clonotype was seen more than once but under ten times. The chain employs TRBV7-2 and TRBJ1-5, with a weak D call TRBD1 (5 bases). Germline lookup yields CDR1 SGHTA and CDR2 FQGNSA. The CDR3 runs to 15 residues. Trimming removed 5 bases from V and 5 bases from J, with 16 bases in between. The CDR3: CASSRYLGGDQPQHF. As DNA, the CDR3 is TGTGCCAGCAGCCGATATTTGGGGGGGGATCAGCCCCAGCATTTT.

This clonotype has just a few counts. The rearrangement uses TRBV27 and TRBJ1-6; 8 bases are a match to TRBD1. Trimming took 5 bases from V and 3 from J; bases not matched to a gene: 6. The CDR3 covers 16 residues. Per germline, CDR1 MNHEY and CDR2 SMNVEV (reference sequence). CDR3 protein: CASSEQGVDYNSPLHF. The CDR3 DNA is TGTGCCAGCAGTGAACAGGGGGTAGACTATAATTCACCCCTCCACTTT.

This clonotype is a singleton in its sample. The CDR3 reads CATSASRQGVTGELFF. The CDR3, as DNA: TGTGCCACCAGTGCCTCCAGACAGGGAGTCACCGGGGAGCTGTTTTTT. The chain employs TRBV24-1 and TRBJ2-2; TRBD1 matches 7 bases. Per the germline V gene, CDR1 is KGHDR and CDR2 is SFDVKD. The trim removed 5 bases at V and 4 bases at J, leaving 9 bases unmatched. The CDR3 has 16 residues.

The genes are TRBV12-3 or TRBV12-4 and TRBJ2-6; tentatively, D is TRBD2 (5 bases). V was cut by 3 bases and J by 0 bases, with 6 bases left in between. The CDR3 is 15 residues long. Here the CDR3 reads CASSFGVSGANVLTF. In DNA form, the CDR3 reads TGTGCCAGCAGTTTCGGGGTCTCTGGGGCCAACGTCCTGACTTTC.

This chain links TRBV7-2 with TRBJ2-3; possibly TRBD2 for D (6 bases). CDR1 and CDR2 from the germline V gene are SGHTA and FQGNSA. Trimming left V 0 bases short and J 5 bases short, with 9 bases between. The CDR3 totals 14 residues. In nucleotides, the CDR3 is TGTGCCAGCAGCTTAGCACTAGCAGGAGATACGCAGTATTTT. This translates into CASSLALAGDTQYF.

This sequence joins TRBV28 and TRBJ2-1; 10 bases line up with TRBD2. This CDR3 has 13 amino acids. Germline V gives CDR1 MDHEN, CDR2 SYDVKM. Trimming removed 8 bases from V and 5 bases from J; junction bases left unmatched: 3. The CDR3 here is CASALAGHNEQFF. The CDR3 DNA follows: TGTGCCAGCGCACTAGCGGGACACAATGAGCAGTTCTTC.

This clonotype was picked up many times. The DNA of the CDR3 is TGTGCCAGCAGCTCTACTAGCGGGAATTTGAATGAGCAGTTCTTC. Encoded protein: CASSSTSGNLNEQFF. This sequence joins TRBV7-2 and TRBJ2-1; the match to TRBD2 covers 10 bases. This CDR3 region has 15 residues. The junction had 7 bases not matched to a gene; V was cut back by 4 bases and J by 7 bases. Germline V gene lookup returns CDR1 SGHTA and CDR2 FQGNSA.

This clonotype was counted a few times. The rearrangement uses TRBV5-6 and TRBJ1-2, with D maybe TRBD1 (5 bases). This CDR3 comprises 14 residues. In germline, CDR1 is SGHDT, CDR2 YYEEEE. V lost 7 bases, J lost 2 bases, and 15 bases lay in between. The CDR3 sequence is CASVSGDRNYGYTF. CDR3 sequence (DNA): TGTGCCAGCGTTAGCGGGGACCGAAACTATGGCTACACCTTC.

This rearrangement joins TRBV5-6 to TRBJ1-1; the match to TRBD1 covers 7 bases. V shed 5 bases and J 7 bases; nucleotides not matched to a gene: 11. The CDR3 totals 14 residues. Germline CDR1 is SGHDT and CDR2 is YYEEEE. In DNA, the CDR3 is TGTGCCAGCAGGCGGGTAGGGGGCGGAGATGAAGCTTTCTTT. This encodes CASRRVGGGDEAFF.

The rearrangement links TRBV5-1 to TRBJ1-5, with TRBD1 as a possible D gene (5 bases). Germline lookup yields CDR1 SGHRS and CDR2 YFSETQ. The CDR3 runs to 13 residues. Trimming cost V 4 bases and J 8 bases, with 13 bases left between them. This chain's CDR3 is CASSPGGLEPQHF. In DNA form, the CDR3 reads TGCGCCAGCAGCCCTGGGGGTTTGGAGCCCCAGCATTTT.

The count of this clonotype is one. This chain uses TRBV7-4 with TRBJ1-6; 8 bases are a match to TRBD1. CDR3 length: 20 amino acids. Unmatched junction bases numbered 15, after V lost 1 base and J lost 4 bases. Germline V CDR1 and CDR2: SGHVT, SQSDAQ. CDR3 amino acids: CASSLDWDRTKIRYNSPLHF. The CDR3 region has the DNA TGTGCCAGCAGCTTAGACTGGGACAGGACAAAAATTCGTTATAATTCACCCCTCCACTTT.

This clonotype showed up just a few times. The chain has TRBV7-2 and TRBJ2-7; weak D call: TRBD2 (7 bases). CDR1 is SGHTA and CDR2 is FQGNSA in the germline V gene. V gave up 2 bases and J gave up 4 bases, with 18 bases separating them. The CDR3 covers 16 residues. The CDR3 DNA reads as TGTGCCAGCAGCTTAATTTTGGGGGGGGCCCCTTACGAGCAGTACTTC. It codes for CASSLILGGAPYEQYF.

The chain is built from TRBV6-5 and TRBJ2-1; D gene unclear. Germline CDR1 reads MNHEY; CDR2 reads SVGAGI. Deletions cut 6 bases from V and 5 bases from J, with 11 bases between. This CDR3 comprises 13 residues. CDR3 sequence reads: CASSHALDNEQFF. For the CDR3, the DNA is TGTGCCAGCAGCCACGCCCTGGACAATGAGCAGTTCTTC.

The chain links TRBV12-3 or TRBV12-4 to TRBJ1-2; D is uncertain. This CDR3 is 12 amino acids long. Trimming removed 2 bases from V and 8 bases from J, with 9 bases in between. The CDR3 coding sequence is TGTGCCAGCAGTTTACCCCGATGGGGCTACACCTTC. This codes for CASSLPRWGYTF.

Here the CDR3 reads CASSLGQGLSYEQYV. The DNA for the CDR3 is TGTGCCAGCAGCTTAGGGCAGGGGCTATCCTACGAGCAGTACGTC. The rearrangement joins TRBV7-2 to TRBJ2-7; D perhaps matches TRBD1 (6 bases). Trimming cost V 1 base and J 1 base, with 11 bases left between them. This CDR3 is built from 15 residues. Looked up from germline, CDR1 is SGHTA and CDR2 is FQGNSA.

The table lists this clonotype with a few counts. V usage is TRBV20-1 and J usage is TRBJ2-5, with a weak D call TRBD1 (5 bases). Trimming shortened V by 1 base and J by 3 bases, and 6 bases separated the two germline ends. The CDR3 loop spans 12 amino acids. CDR1 is DFQATT, CDR2 SNEGSKA, per germline (reference sequence). The CDR3 sequence is CSARVREETQYF. CDR3 nucleotide sequence: TGCAGTGCTAGAGTCAGGGAAGAGACCCAGTACTTC.

V usage is TRBV6-1 and J usage is TRBJ1-2; 8 bases align to TRBD1. The CDR3 is 14 amino acids. The J segment lost 4 bases and the V segment lost 6 bases, leaving 7 bases of the junction unmatched. CDR1 and CDR2 (germline): MNHNS, SASEGT. The CDR3 sequence: CASRITGTGYGYTF. In DNA form, the CDR3 reads TGTGCCAGCAGAATCACCGGGACAGGCTATGGCTACACCTTC.

The V and J genes are TRBV5-1 and TRBJ2-5; D may be TRBD2 (7 bases). Per the germline V gene, CDR1 is SGHRS and CDR2 is YFSETQ. V was shortened by 4 bases and J by 2 bases, with 15 bases between the two germline ends. The CDR3 is 15 amino acids. In DNA, the CDR3 is TGCGCCAGCAGCCTGGGGGCTAGCGGACAAGAGACCCAGTACTTC. It translates to CASSLGASGQETQYF.